Described below is a single T cell receptor beta chain sequence and its context. Its antigen remains undetermined. No base quality values were provided; no much bigger clone lies one nucleotide off. To demonstrate the VDJtools post-analysis software, TCR beta repertoires were profiled from the peripheral blood of about 13 young patients with multiple sclerosis. Multiple sclerosis patients were children and adolescents aged roughly 6 to 17 years. This entry comes from a study of post-analysis software for immune sequencing data (dated by TCRdb to the mid-2010s). As for the study more broadly: Relapsing-remitting, secondary progressive and progressive-relapsing multiple sclerosis were recorded as disease courses, and subtype annotation was lacking for some patients. Patient repertoires were compared against about twelve previously published healthy control repertoires from donors aged about 6 to 27 years. A subset of samples was prepared in parallel using single-end sample barcoding, then pooled and co-amplified after Illumina adapter ligation.

The library was prepared using PCR. These reads were obtained on an Illumina HiSeq 2500. To reduce PCR and sequencing biases, unique molecular identifiers were incorporated into the TCR beta cDNA libraries. Every 1 to 10 million input T cells yielded some 500,000 cDNA molecules, meaning each molecule approximated one T cell. The same protocol used for the earlier healthy control dataset was applied to prepare and sequence the patient libraries. Samples belonging to the same batch were prepared together, multiplexed and sequenced on a shared HiSeq lane. Turning to the authors' computational methods: MIGEC handled the raw barcoded reads, throwing out single-read molecular identifier groups before consensus assembly and CDR3 extraction. Clonotype tables were post-analysed with VDJtools, normalizing diversity by down-sampling all datasets to the smallest sample size. Repertoire overlap clustering matched CDR3 amino acid but not nucleotide sequences to correct batch-related cross-sample contamination. TCRdb applied fastp at Q25 and MiXCR to the public reads, then kept only in-frame beta chains. Records with the same CDR3 protein are collapsed into one entry carrying the most frequent genes and DNA. TCRdb's processing, not the authors' own work, is the source of the V and J calls. Present in this sample are about 540,000 distinct CDR3 sequences, roughly 34% of which were seen just once. Of the sample, around 6% falls within the top ten clones.

The CDR3 goes from the cysteine to the phenylalanine over 15 residues. The DNA shown is the 45-base CDR3, in frame from base 1. According to the germline V gene (reference sequence), CDR1 reads DFQATT and CDR2 reads SNEGSKA. Between the V and J ends, shortened by 0 bases and 9 bases respectively, the junction contains 15 bases. Overall results and qualifications from the work: Direct clustering with F measure revealed strong co-clustering of samples prepared in the same batch, which led to a batch-effect correction. Patients showed significantly higher frequencies than controls for a handful of TRBV segments, among them TRBV5-6, TRBV5-1 and TRBV20-1. The multiple sclerosis patient group was slightly younger than the control group. Significantly lower normalized Chao1 diversity was found in multiple sclerosis patients than in controls, suggesting substantial peripheral T-cell clonal expansion.

Rearrangement joined TRBV20-1 to TRBJ1-6; a tentative D match to TRBD1 spans 5 bases. The specimen was blood. This sequence originates from a girl aged 2-17 years with multiple sclerosis. The DNA sequence is given as TGCAGTGCTAGAGACCTTGACGGGGGTTTTTCACCCCTCCACTTT. This sequence encodes CSARDLDGGFSPLHF.